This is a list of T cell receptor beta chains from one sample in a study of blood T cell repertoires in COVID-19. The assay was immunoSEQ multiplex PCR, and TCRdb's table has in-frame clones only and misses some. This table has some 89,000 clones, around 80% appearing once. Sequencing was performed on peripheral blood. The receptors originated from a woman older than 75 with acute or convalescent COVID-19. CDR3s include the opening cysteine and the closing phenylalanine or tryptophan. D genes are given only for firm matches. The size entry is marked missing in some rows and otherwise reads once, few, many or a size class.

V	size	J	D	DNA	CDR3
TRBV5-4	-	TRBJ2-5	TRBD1	TGTGCCAGCAGCACGGGGACAGCCCAGACCCAGTACTTC	CASSTGTAQTQYF
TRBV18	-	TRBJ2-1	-	TGTGCCAGCTCATCTTCGAGCGGAGCCCTTAATGAGCAGTTCTTC	CASSSSSGALNEQFF
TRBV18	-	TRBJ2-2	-	TGTGCCAGCTCTCCGGCCGGGACAACGAACACCGGGGAGCTGTTTTTT	CASSPAGTTNTGELFF
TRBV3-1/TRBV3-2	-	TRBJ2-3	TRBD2	TGTGCCAGCAGCCAACAAACAGCGGGGGGGCAAGATACGCAGTATTTT	CASSQQTAGGQDTQYF
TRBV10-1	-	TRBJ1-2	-	TGCGCCAGCTCCGGGATGGGGAACTATGGCTACACCTTC	CASSGMGNYGYTF
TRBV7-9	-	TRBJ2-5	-	TGTGCCAGCAGCTTAGGACTTAGACAGGTCGAAGAGACCCAGTACTTC	CASSLGLRQVEETQYF
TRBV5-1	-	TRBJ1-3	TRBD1	TGCGCCAGCAGCTTGGGACAGGGAAGCTCTGGAAACACCATATATTTT	CASSLGQGSSGNTIYF
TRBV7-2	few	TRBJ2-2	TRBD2	TGTGCCAGCAGCATTGGGACTAGCGGACTCTCGGCCGGGGAGCTGTTTTTT	CASSIGTSGLSAGELFF
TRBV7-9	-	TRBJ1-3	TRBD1	TGTGCCAGCAGCAAAGGTGGGGGACAGGGAAAGACTGGAAACACCATATATTTT	CASSKGGGQGKTGNTIYF
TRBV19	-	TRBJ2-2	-	TGTGCCAGTACCAAGGGAGCTGGTTACACCGGGGAGCTGTTTTTT	CASTKGAGYTGELFF
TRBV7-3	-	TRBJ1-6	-	TGTGCCAGCAGCTTAACCGGGGGTGGATCACCCCTCCACTTT	CASSLTGGGSPLHF
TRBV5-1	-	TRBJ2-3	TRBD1	TGCGCCAGCAGCTTGCGACAGGGGGATACGCAGTATTTT	CASSLRQGDTQYF
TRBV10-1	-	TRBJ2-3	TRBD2	TGCGCCAGCAGGGGGACTAGCTATTCAGATACGCAGTATTTT	CASRGTSYSDTQYF
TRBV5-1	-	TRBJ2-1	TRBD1	TGCGCCAGCAGCTTGACAGGGGAGAACTACAATGAGCAGTTCTTC	CASSLTGENYNEQFF
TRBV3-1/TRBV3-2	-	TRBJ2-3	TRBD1	TGTGCCAGCAGCCCGACAGGGGGCGGGGTCCCAGATACGCAGTATTTT	CASSPTGGGVPDTQYF
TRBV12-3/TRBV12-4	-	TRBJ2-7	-	TGTGCCAGCAGTCAGGGCCCCTACGAGCAGTACTTC	CASSQGPYEQYF
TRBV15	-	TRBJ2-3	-	TGTGCCACCAGCAGAGATAGGACTAGCACAGATACGCAGTATTTT	CATSRDRTSTDTQYF
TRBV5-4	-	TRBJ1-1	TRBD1	TGTGCCAGCAGCTTTCAGGGGGTTAACGCTGAAGCTTTCTTT	CASSFQGVNAEAFF
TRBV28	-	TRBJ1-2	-	TGTGCCAGCAGTTCCAATGGCTACACCTTC	CASSSNGYTF
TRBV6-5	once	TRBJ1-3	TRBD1	TGTGCCGGGGGTCAGGGGGCTTCTGGAAACACCATATATTTT	CAGGQGASGNTIYF
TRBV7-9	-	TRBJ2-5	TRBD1	TGTGCCAGCAGCCTGGTGGGACAGGACCTTCGGGAGACCCAGTACTTC	CASSLVGQDLRETQYF
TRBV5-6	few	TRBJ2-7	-	TGTGCCAGCAGCCTCGGGACTCCCGACAACGAGCAGTACTTC	CASSLGTPDNEQYF
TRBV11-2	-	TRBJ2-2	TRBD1	TGTGCCAGCAGCTCTCGTTTCAGACAGGGGGCGTTGGCGGGGGAGCTGTTTTTT	CASSSRFRQGALAGELFF
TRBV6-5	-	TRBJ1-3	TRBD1	TGTGCCAGCAGGCCCGGGACAGGGAAAGGAAACACCATATATTTT	CASRPGTGKGNTIYF
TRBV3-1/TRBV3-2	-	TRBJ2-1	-	TGTGCCAGCATCCCTGGGGTGGGGGGGCCAGAAAATGAGCAGTTCTTC	CASIPGVGGPENEQFF
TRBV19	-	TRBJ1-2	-	TGTGCCAGTAGTATCGGACAGCTTCTCGGTGGCTACACCTTC	CASSIGQLLGGYTF
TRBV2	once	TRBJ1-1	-	TGTGCCAGCAGTTCCGACTTGAACACTGAAGCTTTCTTT	CASSSDLNTEAFF
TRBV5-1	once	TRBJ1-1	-	TGCGCCAGCAGGATAGGGGGGGAGAACACTGAAGCTTTCTTT	CASRIGGENTEAFF
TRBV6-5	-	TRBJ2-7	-	TGTGCCACTGTGCCAGGTGATACCTACGAGCAGTACTTC	CATVPGDTYEQYF
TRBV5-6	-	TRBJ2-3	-	TGTGCCAGCAGGAGCGTGAGGGGCACAGATACGCAGTATTTT	CASRSVRGTDTQYF
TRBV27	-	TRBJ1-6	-	TGTGCCAGCAGTCCGAGCTCCTATAATTCACCCCTCCACTTT	CASSPSSYNSPLHF
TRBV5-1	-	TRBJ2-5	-	TGCGCCAGCAGCCCAGCCGGAAGGGGCGAGACCCAGTACTTC	CASSPAGRGETQYF
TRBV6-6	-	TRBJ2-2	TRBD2	TGTGCCAGCAGTCGGCCACTAGCGGGAGTTAGCGGGGAGCTGTTTTTT	CASSRPLAGVSGELFF
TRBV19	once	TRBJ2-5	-	TGTGCCAGTAGTACTAGCAGACTGCCAAGAGAGTCCCAGTACTTC	CASSTSRLPRESQYF
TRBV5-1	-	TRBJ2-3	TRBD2	TGCGCCAGCAGCCCTGGGCGGGGGGGGTCAGATACGCAGTATTTT	CASSPGRGGSDTQYF
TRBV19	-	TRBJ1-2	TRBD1	TGTGCCAGCGCCGTAACAGGGGACTATGGCTACACCTTC	CASAVTGDYGYTF
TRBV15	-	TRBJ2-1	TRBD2	TGTGCCACCAGCACATCAGCGGGAGGGCCGGTGGATGAGCAGTTCTTC	CATSTSAGGPVDEQFF
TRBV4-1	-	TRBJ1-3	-	TGCGCCAGCAGCCAAGAATTGACCACGAACGGAGGTGGAAACACCATATATTTT	CASSQELTTNGGGNTIYF
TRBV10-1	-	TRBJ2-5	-	TGCGCCAGCCGGGACTCCCGCTCGCCCCAAGAGACCCAGTACTTC	CASRDSRSPQETQYF
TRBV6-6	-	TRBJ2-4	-	TGTGCCAGCAGTCTAGACAGCATAGCCAAAAACATTCAGTACTTC	CASSLDSIAKNIQYF
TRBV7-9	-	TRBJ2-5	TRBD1	TGTGCCAGCAGCCAGGGACAGGTCCCATGGGAGACCCAGTACTTC	CASSQGQVPWETQYF
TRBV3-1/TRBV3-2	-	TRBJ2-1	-	TGTGCCAGCAGCCAAGTAGCCGGCAATGAGCAGTTCTTC	CASSQVAGNEQFF
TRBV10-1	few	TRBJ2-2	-	TGCGCCAGCAGTGAGACCCAGACTCCGAACACCGGGGAGCTGTTTTTT	CASSETQTPNTGELFF
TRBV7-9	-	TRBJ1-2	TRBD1	TGTGCCAGCAGCTCCGGGACAGGGGTAGTTAACGGCTACACCTTC	CASSSGTGVVNGYTF
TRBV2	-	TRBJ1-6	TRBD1	TGTGCCAGCAGTCGGGACAGGGGGCTGTCACCCCTCCACTTT	CASSRDRGLSPLHF
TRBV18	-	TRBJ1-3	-	TGTGCCAGCTCGCCGACACAAACAACTGGAAACACCATATATTTT	CASSPTQTTGNTIYF
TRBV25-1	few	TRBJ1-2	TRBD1	TGTGCCAGCAGCCCAACAGGGGGTTTAAATGGCTACACCTTC	CASSPTGGLNGYTF
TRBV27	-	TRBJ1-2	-	TGTGCCAGCAGCCCTGCGGGGGCTGGCTACACCTTC	CASSPAGAGYTF
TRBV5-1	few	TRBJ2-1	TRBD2	TGCGCCAGCAGCCCCCCACTTAGCGGGGGCCTCAATGAGCAGTTCTTC	CASSPPLSGGLNEQFF
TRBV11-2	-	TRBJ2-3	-	TGTGCCAGCAGCCTGCCGTGGGGCGGGGGCACAGATACGCAGTATTTT	CASSLPWGGGTDTQYF
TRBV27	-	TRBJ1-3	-	TGTGCCAGCAGTCTCCACATATCTGGAAACACCATATATTTT	CASSLHISGNTIYF
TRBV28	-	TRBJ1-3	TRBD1	TGTGCCAGCAGTGCCTGGACAGGGGGAAACACCATATATTTT	CASSAWTGGNTIYF
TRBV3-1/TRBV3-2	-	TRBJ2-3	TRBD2	TGTGCCAGCAGCCAAGATCCCGGGACTAGTGCTAGCACAGATACGCAGTATTTT	CASSQDPGTSASTDTQYF
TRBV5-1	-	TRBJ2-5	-	TGCGCCAGCAGCTCGGGGGATGGGCTCCAAGAGACCCAGTACTTC	CASSSGDGLQETQYF
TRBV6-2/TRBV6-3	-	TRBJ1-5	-	TGTGCCAGCAGTTCCCCCGGGGGGGGAAGGTATCAGCCCCAGCATTTT	CASSSPGGGRYQPQHF
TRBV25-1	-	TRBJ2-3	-	TGTGCCAGCAGTTACATGGGGCCGCCAGATACGCAGTATTTT	CASSYMGPPDTQYF
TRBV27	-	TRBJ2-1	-	TGTGCCAGCAGGCGAATGAGACAGATTCTTTCTGATGAGCAGTTCTTC	CASRRMRQILSDEQFF
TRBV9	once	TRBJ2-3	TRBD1	TGTGCCAGCAGCGTAGCTCCAGGGGGCGGAATACAAGGCACAGATACGCAGTATTTT	CASSVAPGGGIQGTDTQYF
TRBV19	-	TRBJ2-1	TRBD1	TGTGCCAGTTCTCAGGGGACAGGGGGTGCTGGTGAGCAGTTCTTC	CASSQGTGGAGEQFF
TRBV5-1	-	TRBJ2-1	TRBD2	TGCGCCAGCAGCTTGATTGCTAGCGGGGGGATCTCCTACAATGAGCAGTTCTTC	CASSLIASGGISYNEQFF